This T cell receptor (beta chain) was obtained from a study of neoadjuvant anti-PD-1 for oral cavity cancer (dated by TCRdb to the early 2020s). Background on the whole study: Before undergoing curative-intent surgical resection, most patients got three to four biweekly nivolumab doses at 3 mg/kg. Patients who did not progress were given a fourth nivolumab dose at about day 43 and had definitive surgical resection on days 50-56. Under RECIST 1.1, patients with complete response, partial response or stable disease were classed as responders, and patients with progression were classed as non-responders. A 33% response rate was observed in the parent correlative cohort, in which over nine patients were included.

To note about this clone: The antigen it recognizes is unknown. No much larger clonotype is one base removed from it; base qualities were not supplied.

The sample's time point label is to be understood as: before neoadjuvant nivolumab. Patients were newly diagnosed with stage II-IVA oral cavity squamous cell carcinoma and had received no prior systemic or radiation treatment. Everyone in the cohort had locally advanced, HPV-negative oral cavity squamous cell carcinoma. Samples came from a longitudinal correlative study of a single-arm phase II trial of neoadjuvant nivolumab in oral cavity squamous cell carcinoma. Subject-matched pre- and post-treatment PBMCs and tumors from three responders and three non-responders underwent genomic DNA-based TCRbeta sequencing. The Maxwell RSC DNA from Tissue kit was used to isolate genomic DNA from tumor tissue. What the work shows at the level of the full study, not this receptor alone: Larger post-treatment sizes of preexisting intratumoral clones correlated with greater tumor shrinkage, suggesting expansion of preexisting clones contributed to response. Higher pretreatment blood Treg/Th17 ratios correlated with higher pretreatment blood TCRbeta clonality and lower post-treatment tumor TCRbeta clonality. TCR analyses included only a few patients per response group, and the authors called for larger cohorts for validation.

Inclusive of the bounding cysteine and phenylalanine, the CDR3 is 15 residues long. The read is trimmed to its CDR3 DNA, 45 bases read in frame from base 1. V lost 0 bases and J lost 10 bases, and the count of bases not matched to a germline gene is 12. Per the germline V gene, SGDLS is the CDR1 and YYNGEE is the CDR2. For survey sequencing of tumor libraries, mostly roughly 5.2 ug of input genomic DNA was used, and two replicates were run per sample. The immunoSEQ hsTCRbeta kit was used to prepare TCRbeta libraries according to the manufacturer's instructions. An Illumina NovaSeq 6000 S4 flow cell was used to sequence the final libraries, which had first been combined to 3 nM. The paper's processing steps were these. The immunoSEQ Analyzer handled quality control and preprocessing of the raw data. The analysis was limited to productive rearrangements, and each clonotype was defined by a unique CDR3 amino acid sequence. Repertoire clonality was estimated as the Gini-Simpson index, which was computed with the R package tcR. Gini indices were compared with Student's t test, and associations with tumor size change were assessed by Pearson correlation. TCRdb took this table from immuneACCESS and kept in-frame rearrangements with V and J called. Such tables lack part of the clones; where checked against another copy, unresolved V genes explain under half of the gap, and the rest is unexplained. The V and J calls and clone size were taken over from that table, and D and trimming were inferred from the DNA. The sample contains 12,000 or so clones, roughly 60% of them found a single time. In total, the top ten clones hold approximately 7% of the sample.

The sequencing used tumor tissue, collected before nivolumab (anti-PD-1) treatment. This sequence originates from a person between 40 and 85 years old with oral cavity squamous cell carcinoma. The donor label of this sample is uncertain. The chain was built from TRBV9 and TRBJ2-7; TRBD2 matches 8 bases in the middle. The nucleotides are TGTGCCAGCAGCGTAGCTTTGGACTCAGCGGGAGATCAGTACTTC. Its protein reads: CASSVALDSAGDQYF.